This T cell receptor beta chain was identified during a study of shared clonotypes between healthy human individuals. Regarding the study as a whole: Some naive CD4 clonotypes, roughly 5%, turned up in common across four donors.

Libraries were prepared by immunoSEQ multiplex PCR; TCRdb keeps only in-frame clonotypes and omits some of them. The table shows 700,000 or so clones, with about three quarters occurring only once. As regards this clone: Its antigen is unknown.

V shed 5 bases, J shed 1 base, and the junction held 8 bases outside the gene matches. The germline gives CDR1 SEHNR, CDR2 FQNEAQ (reference sequence). The CDR3 consists of 18 residues. The sequence derives from a young woman in good health. V usage is TRBV7-9 and J usage is TRBJ2-7; 16 bases are shared with TRBD2. Sample: memory CD4+ T cells sorted from blood. As to subset: CD45RA-negative fraction. Written as DNA, the CDR3 is TGTGCCAGCAGCCTAGGGACTAGCGGGAGGGCCACGTCCTACGAGCAGTACTTC. It is translated as CASSLGTSGRATSYEQYF.